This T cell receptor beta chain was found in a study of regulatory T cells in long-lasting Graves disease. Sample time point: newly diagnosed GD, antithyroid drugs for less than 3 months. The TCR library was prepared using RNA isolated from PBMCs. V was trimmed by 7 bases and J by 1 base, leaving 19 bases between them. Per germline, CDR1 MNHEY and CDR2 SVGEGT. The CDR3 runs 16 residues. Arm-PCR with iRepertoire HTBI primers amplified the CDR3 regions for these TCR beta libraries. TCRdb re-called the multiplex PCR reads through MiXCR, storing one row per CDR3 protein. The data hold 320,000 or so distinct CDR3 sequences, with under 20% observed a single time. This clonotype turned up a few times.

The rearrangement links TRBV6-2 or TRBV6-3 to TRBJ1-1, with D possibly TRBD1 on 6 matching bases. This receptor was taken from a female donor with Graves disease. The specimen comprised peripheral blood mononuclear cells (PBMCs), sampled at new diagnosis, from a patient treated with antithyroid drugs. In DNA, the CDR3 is TGTGCCAGCATCCTCCGGGGGGGGGCCGGGAACACTGAAGCTTTCTTT. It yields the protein CASILRGGAGNTEAFF.